The rows below give T cell receptor beta chains drawn from one sample of a study of CD8 T cells in ankylosing spondylitis. TCRdb re-called the 5' RACE reads through MiXCR, storing one row per CDR3 protein. The profile shows 500,000 or so distinct CDR3 sequences, approximately 5.3% of them singletons. The specimen was blood, either unsorted or a sorted T cell fraction (not recorded which). These receptors all come from a male donor with ankylosing spondylitis. Each CDR3 is given with its conserved first and last residue. D genes are given only for firm matches. Expanded clones are given a class, and other clones once, few, many or no size at all.

d_call clone_size j_call v_call cdr3_aa cdr3_nt
TRBD1 many TRBJ1-4 TRBV20-1 CSANGQGREKLFF TGCAGTGCTAACGGACAGGGGAGGGAAAAACTGTTTTTT
TRBD1 many TRBJ1-2 TRBV27 CASSAPGQGLYGYTF TGTGCCAGCAGTGCCCCGGGACAGGGACTCTATGGCTACACCTTC
- many TRBJ1-6 TRBV7-9 CASSFVQASSPLHF TGTGCCAGCAGCTTCGTACAGGCTTCTTCACCCCTCCACTTT
- many TRBJ2-3 TRBV5-1 CASSGRDFYFTDTQYF TGCGCCAGCAGTGGTCGGGACTTCTACTTCACAGATACGCAGTATTTT
TRBD2 many TRBJ2-1 TRBV10-2 CASSEGLAGEGEQFF TGCGCCAGCAGTGAGGGACTAGCGGGAGAAGGGGAGCAGTTCTTC
- - TRBJ2-1 TRBV24-1 CATCDFPPELPGVSSYNEQFF TGTGCCACCTGTGATTTTCCCCCCGAACTACCGGGGGTAAGCTCCTACAATGAGCAGTTCTTC
- many TRBJ1-2 TRBV6-5 CASSYSYQILYGYTF TGTGCCAGCAGTTACTCGTATCAGATACTCTATGGCTACACCTTC
TRBD1 many TRBJ1-1 TRBV3-1 CASTQQGVQTEAFF TGTGCCAGCACCCAACAGGGGGTGCAGACTGAAGCTTTCTTT
TRBD1 many TRBJ1-6 TRBV15 CATSRSGTGMFNSPLHF TGTGCCACCAGCAGATCCGGGACAGGGATGTTTAATTCACCCCTCCACTTT
- few TRBJ2-7 TRBV6-1 CASSGGTAVFYEQYF TGTGCCAGCTCCGGCGGGACAGCAGTTTTCTACGAGCAGTACTTC
- many TRBJ2-7 TRBV20-1 CSASTSVYEQYF TGCAGTGCTAGTACTAGTGTCTACGAGCAGTACTTC
- many TRBJ1-1 TRBV5-1 CASSYRDSRNTEAFF TGCGCCAGCAGCTACCGGGACTCCCGGAACACTGAAGCTTTCTTT
- many TRBJ2-2 TRBV4-3 CASSPGTGFAGELFF TGCGCCAGCAGCCCCGGGACGGGGTTTGCCGGGGAGCTGTTTTTT
- many TRBJ2-1 TRBV2 CASSETGGYNEQFF TGTGCCAGCAGTGAAACCGGGGGATACAATGAGCAGTTCTTC
TRBD1 many TRBJ2-3 TRBV7-8 CASSFDRVTQYF TGTGCCAGCAGCTTCGACAGGGTAACGCAGTATTTT
TRBD2 few TRBJ2-1 TRBV20-1 CSAMGLAGGPSDNEQFF TGCAGTGCAATGGGACTAGCGGGAGGGCCATCCGACAATGAGCAGTTCTTC
- many TRBJ1-5 TRBV20-1 CSATGLEGHQPQHF TGCAGTGCTACAGGACTCGAGGGGCATCAGCCCCAGCATTTT
- many TRBJ2-5 TRBV9 CASSVGHGETQYF TGTGCCAGCAGCGTTGGGCACGGGGAGACCCAGTACTTC
- - TRBJ2-1 TRBV18 CASSQERTDYNEQFF TGTGCCAGCTCACAGGAGAGGACAGACTACAATGAGCAGTTCTTC
- many TRBJ2-1 TRBV24-1 CATSDFGDPRDNEQFF TGTGCCACCAGTGATTTTGGGGACCCCAGGGACAATGAGCAGTTCTTC
- many TRBJ1-5 TRBV7-2 CASSIWVQDQPQHF TGTGCCAGCAGCATCTGGGTCCAGGATCAGCCCCAGCATTTT
- many TRBJ1-1 TRBV7-2 CASSLVAGLNTEAFF TGTGCCAGCAGCTTAGTCGCGGGGCTCAACACTGAAGCTTTCTTT
- - TRBJ2-7 TRBV5-1 CASSLGGPPYEQYF TGCGCCAGCAGCTTGGGTGGACCCCCCTACGAGCAGTACTTC
TRBD2 many TRBJ2-1 TRBV7-2 CASLQSPSGGFEQFF TGTGCCAGCCTCCAGTCCCCCAGCGGGGGGTTTGAGCAGTTCTTC
- many TRBJ1-2 TRBV27 CASSLRDNRGYTF TGTGCCAGCAGTTTACGGGACAATAGAGGCTACACCTTC
- - TRBJ1-1 TRBV6-1 CASSQDSQGNTEAFF TGTGCCAGCAGCCAGGACAGTCAAGGAAACACTGAAGCTTTCTTT
- many TRBJ1-1 TRBV11-2 CASSLAHSGLNTEAFF TGTGCCAGCAGCTTAGCTCATTCAGGTTTGAACACTGAAGCTTTCTTT
- many TRBJ1-2 TRBV4-3 CASSQGMRGYTF TGCGCCAGCAGCCAAGGGATGCGCGGCTACACCTTC
- few TRBJ1-5 TRBV20-1 CSARSGGQGLTQHF TGCAGTGCTAGGTCGGGGGGCCAGGGCCTGACCCAGCATTTT